These 2 T cell receptor beta chains originate from one sample sequenced in a study of blood T cells in healthy people across ages. Using a J-beta primer mix together with a sample-barcoded 5' primer, a second PCR was run for about 6 to 11 cycles. TCRdb independently ran MiXCR on the 5' RACE reads; one entry per CDR3 protein. This table holds fewer than 1,200,000 distinct CDR3 sequences, less than 25% found once. Separately, the same data were catalogued under a study of T cells of mothers and their children.

Material for sequencing was blood. All receptors derive from a girl aged 2 to 9 in good health.

The chain links TRBV7-8 to TRBJ2-3, with a weak D call TRBD2 (6 bases). Trimming shortened V by 3 bases and J by 5 bases, and 12 bases separated the two germline ends. Germline V lookup: CDR1 SGHVS, CDR2 FQNEAQ. The CDR3 runs 14 residues. The CDR3 region is CASSFGGPGDTQYF. CDR3 sequence (DNA): TGTGCCAGCAGCTTCGGAGGGCCAGGAGATACGCAGTATTTT. Complete variable domain (other parts from reference TRBV7-8 and TRBJ2-3): GAGVSQSPRYKVAKRGQDVALRCDPISGHVSLFWYQQALGQGPEFLTYFQNEAQLDKSGLPSDRFFAERPEGSVSTLKIQRTQQEDSAVYLCASSFGGPGDTQYFGPGTRLTVL.

The V call is TRBV20-1, the J call TRBJ2-7; tentative D call: TRBD2 (5 bases). The germline V gene encodes CDR1 DFQATT and CDR2 SNEGSKA (reference sequence). This CDR3 comprises 14 residues. V dropped 0 bases and J dropped 4 bases, with 13 bases sitting between them. The CDR3 nucleotides read TGCAGTGCTAGAGAGACTTGGGAGCCTTACGAGCAGTACTTC. This sequence encodes CSARETWEPYEQYF.